The 22 T cell receptor beta chains reported below all come from one sample, sequenced in a study of breast tumors, draining lymph nodes, adjacent tissues. The lymph nodes were axillary draining lymph nodes from breast cancer patients. TCRdb re-analysed the multiplex PCR reads in MiXCR, keeping a single row per CDR3 protein. The sample has around 100,000 distinct CDR3 sequences; approximately 22% are singletons. The sequencing input was axillary lymph node tissue. The receptors derive from a female donor with breast cancer. Some clones in this sample may be carry-over from other donors' samples.

This clonotype was counted only a few times. The genes are TRBV11-3 and TRBJ2-3, with D tentatively TRBD2 (6 bases). Between the trimmed V and J ends, which lost 5 bases and 5 bases, there was a span of 20 bases. Germline CDR1 reads SGHNT; CDR2 reads YENEEA. This CDR3 contains 16 residues. The CDR3 protein is CASSRGGAPLGDTQYF. DNA of the CDR3: TGTGCCAGCAGCCGAGGAGGGGCGCCACTGGGAGATACGCAGTATTTT.

This chain connects TRBV9 to TRBJ2-1; TRBD2 matches 13 bases. Losses at the gene ends were 0 bases for V and 4 bases for J; bases not matched to a gene: 4. Germline loops: CDR1 SGDLS, CDR2 YYNGEE. The CDR3 sequence is 17 residues long. CDR3 amino acids: CASSVAVLAGGYNEQFF. CDR3 nucleotides: TGTGCCAGCAGCGTAGCCGTACTAGCGGGAGGGTACAATGAGCAGTTCTTC.

The genes are TRBV14 and TRBJ1-3, with TRBD1 matching over 7 bases. The V and J ends lost 4 bases and 4 bases, in that order; junction bases with no gene match: 13. Germline V lookup: CDR1 SGHDN, CDR2 FVKESK. This CDR3 comprises 17 residues. CDR3 sequence: CASSPLGGGSGGNTIYF. The CDR3 DNA sequence: TGTGCCAGCAGCCCCCTCGGAGGGGGCTCCGGGGGAAACACCATATATTTT.

This clonotype was seen ten or more times. J is TRBJ2-7 and V is TRBV6-1; no clear D. V lost 1 base to trimming and J lost 6 bases, with 16 bases between them. CDR1 MNHNS and CDR2 SASEGT come from the germline V gene. The length of the CDR3 is 15 residues. CDR3 sequence: CASSEGTVGFGEQYF. The CDR3 DNA follows: TGTGCCAGCAGTGAAGGCACAGTCGGCTTTGGCGAGCAGTACTTC.

This clonotype was observed at least ten times. The chain couples TRBV20-1 to TRBJ2-7, with D uncertain. Trimming removed 3 bases from V and 6 bases from J, with 15 bases in between. This CDR3 has 13 residues. The germline V gene has CDR1 DFQATT and CDR2 SNEGSKA (reference sequence). Here the CDR3 DNA reads TGCAGTGCTAGTGTGGGTGGGGATGGCGAGCAGTACTTC. Protein product: CSASVGGDGEQYF.

This clonotype was picked up a small number of times. At one end the junction does not follow the germline gene, possibly because of a read error. The chain couples TRBV24-1 to TRBJ2-7; a weak D match, TRBD1 (6 bases). Per the germline V gene, CDR1 is KGHDR and CDR2 is SFDVKD. The CDR3 length is 14 residues. This CDR3 reads CATSALKGVNEQYF. In nucleotides, the CDR3 is TGTGCCACCAGTGCTTTGAAGGGGGTAAACGAGCAGTACTTC.

At least ten counts were recorded for this clonotype. This chain uses TRBV27 with TRBJ2-7, with D possibly TRBD1 on 6 matching bases. Germline V gives CDR1 MNHEY, CDR2 SMNVEV (reference sequence). With 5 bases removed from V and 5 bases from J, the gap between germline ends came to 10 bases. There are 12 residues in the CDR3. The CDR3 DNA reads TGTGCCAGCAGTAGACCAGGGGACGAGCAGTACTTC. Translating it yields CASSRPGDEQYF.

This clonotype was counted many times. The chain is built from TRBV2 and TRBJ2-1, with D perhaps given as TRBD1 or TRBD2 (5 bases each). The CDR3 runs 13 residues. Germline V gene sequence: CDR1 SNHLY, CDR2 FYNNEI. V gave up 7 bases and J gave up 5 bases, with 12 bases separating them. The CDR3 sequence: CASKRDVNNEQFF. DNA for the CDR3: TGTGCCAGCAAACGGGACGTGAACAATGAGCAGTTCTTC.

On this clonotype: A much more abundant neighbour one base away suggests this may be a read error. V and J are TRBV7-9 and TRBJ1-4; 8 bases line up with TRBD1. J lost 12 bases, V lost 1 base, and 16 bases had no gene match. Germline values: CDR1 SEHNR, CDR2 FQNEAQ (reference sequence). The CDR3 covers 17 residues. The CDR3: CASSLVGQASEDGELFF. The CDR3, as DNA: TGTGCCAGCAGCTTAGTGGGACAGGCAAGCGAAGACGGGGAACTGTTTTTT.

This clonotype was detected only a few times. This may be a read error: a much more frequent sequence differs by one nucleotide. This chain uses TRBV5-1 with TRBJ2-3, with D tentatively TRBD1 or TRBD2 (5 bases each). Per germline, CDR1 SGHRS and CDR2 YFSETQ. Trimming removed 4 bases at V and 0 bases at J, with 12 bases between. The CDR3 extends over 15 amino acids. The CDR3 region is CASSRRDPSTDTQYF. The CDR3 DNA reads as TGCGCCAGCAGCAGACGGGACCCCAGCACAGATACGCAGTATTTT.

This clonotype was seen repeatedly, ten times or more. The chain employs TRBV5-1 and TRBJ2-5; D uncertain. V lost 4 bases and J 5 bases, leaving 6 bases between the germline ends. This CDR3 is built from 11 residues. Germline V lookup: CDR1 SGHRS, CDR2 YFSETQ. The CDR3 spells CASSPGETQYF. DNA of the CDR3: TGCGCCAGCAGCCCCGGGGAGACCCAGTACTTC.

V and J are TRBV7-9 and TRBJ2-7; 10 positions agree with TRBD2. Germline assignment: CDR1 SEHNR and CDR2 FQNEAQ (reference sequence). The CDR3 runs to 15 residues. V shed 0 bases and J 2 bases; nucleotides not matched to a gene: 1. The DNA of the CDR3 is TGTGCCAGCAGCTTAGCTAGCGGGGGGACCTACGAGCAGTACTTC. It encodes CASSLASGGTYEQYF.

This clonotype was observed at least ten times. CDR3 sequence: CSAMGQGVNRGYGYTF. In DNA form, the CDR3 reads TGCAGTGCAATGGGACAGGGGGTAAATAGAGGCTATGGCTACACCTTC. The V gene is TRBV20-1, the J gene TRBJ1-2; TRBD1 matches 11 bases. CDR1 is DFQATT and CDR2 is SNEGSKA in the germline V gene (reference sequence). The CDR3 runs to 16 residues. J was trimmed by 4 bases and V by 6 bases; bases with no gene match: 13.

This clonotype was observed many times. V and J are TRBV25-1 and TRBJ2-2; D gene ambiguous. Trimming left V 0 bases short and J 2 bases short, with 4 bases between. Looked up from germline, CDR1 is MGHDK and CDR2 is SYGVNS. This CDR3 is 14 amino acids long. The CDR3 sequence is CASSEYSNTGELFF. In nucleotides, the CDR3 is TGTGCCAGCAGTGAATACAGTAACACCGGGGAGCTGTTTTTT.

This clonotype was seen repeatedly, ten times or more. The chain couples TRBV7-9 to TRBJ2-1; TRBD2 aligns across 9 bases. Germline V lookup: CDR1 SEHNR, CDR2 FQNEAQ (reference sequence). J was trimmed by 4 bases and V by 8 bases; bases with no gene match: 9. CDR3 size: 15 residues. The CDR3, as DNA: TGTGCCAGCCTCCCGGGGAGCGGGGGGTACAATGAGCAGTTCTTC. It encodes CASLPGSGGYNEQFF.

In this sample, this clonotype turned up a few times. This chain links TRBV3-1 with TRBJ2-7; weak D call: TRBD2 (5 bases). Germline V lookup: CDR1 LGHDT, CDR2 YNNKEL (reference sequence). V dropped 1 base and J dropped 3 bases, with 19 bases sitting between them. CDR3 length equals 17 residues. The chain's CDR3 is CASSQGWRRSSYYEQYF. The CDR3 bases are TGTGCCAGCAGCCAAGGTTGGAGGCGGTCGTCTTACTACGAGCAGTACTTC.

Ten or more counts support this clonotype. The V gene is TRBV25-1, the J gene TRBJ2-5; 12 bases are a match to TRBD1. Germline CDR1 reads MGHDK; CDR2 reads SYGVNS. CDR3 length: 16 amino acids. The ends lost 4 bases at V and 7 bases at J; junction bases unmatched: 10. The CDR3 spells CASSATGTGGIGTQYF. DNA for the CDR3: TGTGCCAGCAGTGCTACCGGGACAGGGGGCATCGGGACCCAGTACTTC.

About this clonotype: A read error is possible here, since a much larger clone lies one base away. J is TRBJ2-1 and V is TRBV6-1; possible D gene TRBD2, 6 bases. The V end lost 11 bases, the J end lost 7 bases, and 24 bases lay between the germline ends. The CDR3 runs to 15 residues. The V gene's germline CDR1 is MNHNS and CDR2 SASEGT. For the CDR3, the DNA is TGTGCCGGCGCCTTAACGGGGGACCCTCGGAATGAGCAGTTCTTC. This sequence encodes CAGALTGDPRNEQFF.

This clonotype was seen repeatedly, ten times or more. The rearrangement joins TRBV5-8 to TRBJ2-1, with D tentatively TRBD2 (6 bases). Per the germline V gene, CDR1 is SGHTS and CDR2 is YDEGEE. Trimming removed 2 bases from V and 15 bases from J, with 12 bases in between. This CDR3 comprises 11 residues. The CDR3 DNA reads as TGTGCCAGCAGCTTCCAGGGAGGTTGGTTCTTC. It specifies CASSFQGGWFF.

This sequence joins TRBV18 and TRBJ1-2, with 8 bases matching TRBD1. CDR3 length: 14 residues. V was pared by 5 bases and J by 7 bases, with 9 bases of the junction left unmatched. Germline CDR1 KGHSH, CDR2 LQKENI. CDR3 sequence (DNA): TGTGCCAGCTCATCCACCGTAACAGGGGGTGGCTACACCTTC. Its protein is CASSSTVTGGGYTF.

This clonotype was seen repeatedly, ten times or more. The rearrangement joins TRBV5-1 to TRBJ1-4; possible D gene TRBD1, 5 bases. V was cut by 0 bases and J by 4 bases, with 10 bases left in between. Germline V lookup: CDR1 SGHRS, CDR2 YFSETQ. The CDR3 spans 15 residues. The CDR3 here is CASSLGGPINEKLFF. As DNA, the CDR3 is TGCGCCAGCAGCTTGGGGGGACCGATTAATGAAAAACTGTTTTTT.

Ten or more counts support this clonotype. J is TRBJ1-2 and V is TRBV5-1, with 10 bases that match TRBD1. Per the germline V gene, CDR1 is SGHRS and CDR2 is YFSETQ. The CDR3 has 15 residues. After removal of 5 bases from V and 5 bases from J, the junction contained 9 bases not matched to a gene. CDR3 protein: CASRVGTGDSYGYTF. The DNA of the CDR3 is TGCGCCAGCAGAGTCGGGACAGGGGATTCGTATGGCTACACCTTC.